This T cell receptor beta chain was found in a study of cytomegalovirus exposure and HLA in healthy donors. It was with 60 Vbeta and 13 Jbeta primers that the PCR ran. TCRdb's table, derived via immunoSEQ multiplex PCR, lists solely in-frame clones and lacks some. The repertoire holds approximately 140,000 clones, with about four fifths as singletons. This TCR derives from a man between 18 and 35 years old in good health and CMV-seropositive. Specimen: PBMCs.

The chain's CDR3 is CASSYSSDRFYEQYF. The CDR3 DNA follows: TGTGCCAGCAGTTACTCCTCGGACAGATTCTACGAGCAGTACTTC. This chain links TRBV6-5 with TRBJ2-7, with D possibly matching TRBD1 (6 bases). Germline V gives CDR1 MNHEY, CDR2 SVGAGI. This CDR3 spans 15 amino acids. V was clipped by 0 bases and J by 3 bases, with 12 bases between them.